Each of the 2 T cell receptor beta chains below was sequenced from the same sample in a study of vaccination and CD4 T cells after COVID-19. Treatment indicated: roughly nine-day PBMC culture with coronavirus spike peptide pools or control peptides (ViraFEST assay). Antigen specificity for these receptors is unknown. Oncomine TCR Beta short-read sequencing was applied to DNA from cultured CD4+ T cells. One entry per CDR3 protein results from TCRdb running MiXCR on the PCR reads. The data contain 2,500 to 4,000 distinct CDR3 sequences, roughly 80% of them seen just once; the ten biggest clones take up approximately 20%. Source material: CD4+ T cells from blood, cultured in vitro. All receptors come from a human donor who had recovered from COVID-19.

This clonotype was recorded a few times. The rearrangement uses TRBV19 and TRBJ1-2, with D perhaps matching TRBD1 (5 bases). Germline values: CDR1 LNHDA, CDR2 SQIVND (reference sequence). The CDR3 runs 12 residues. The V end was cut by 7 bases, the J end by 7 bases, with 13 bases between. CDR3 loop: CASKAGRAGYTF. The CDR3 nucleotides read TGTGCCAGTAAGGCGGGACGGGCTGGCTACACCTTC.

This sequence joins TRBV30 and TRBJ2-3; weak D call: TRBD1 (5 bases). Trimming cost V 0 bases and J 4 bases, with 11 bases left between them. Germline CDR1 GTSNPN, CDR2 SVGIG (reference sequence). The CDR3 is made up of 14 amino acids. CDR3: CAWSVLSRADTQYF. The CDR3 nucleotides are TGTGCCTGGAGTGTACTCAGCAGGGCAGATACGCAGTATTTT.